This T cell receptor (beta chain) originates from a study of T cells in localized non-small cell lung cancer. A remark on this clone: What it binds is not known.

The V and J ends lost 4 bases and 4 bases, in that order; junction bases with no gene match: 10. The V gene's germline CDR1 is SGHTA and CDR2 FQGTGA. CDR3 length: 16 amino acids. Profiled with immunoSEQ multiplex PCR; TCRdb holds only in-frame clones, not every one. The sample includes roughly 50,000 clones, 91% of them seen just once. The study, taken as a whole, reports: Blood T cell density predicted longer survival; adjacent-lung clonality, shorter.

The rearrangement uses TRBV7-3 and TRBJ2-5, with 9 bases lining up with TRBD2. The TCR originated in a man aged 40 to 69 with stage I lung adenocarcinoma. Here the sequenced sample was peripheral blood, taken before any cancer treatment. In DNA form, the CDR3 reads TGTGCCAGCAGCTCGATTAGCGGGAGTTGGGGAGAGACCCAGTACTTC. It encodes CASSSISGSWGETQYF.